Each of the 8 T cell receptor beta chains below was sequenced from the same sample in a study of blood T cell repertoires in COVID-19. Using immunoSEQ multiplex PCR, the repertoire was profiled, and TCRdb retains in-frame clones only, with some absent. This table holds under 85,000 clones, about 91% found once. Material for sequencing was peripheral blood. Receptors were obtained from a man between 65 and 79 years old with active or convalescent COVID-19.

The gene calls are TRBV3-1 (or the pseudogene TRBV3-2) and TRBJ2-7; D not resolved. V was cut by 0 bases and J by 1 base, with 10 bases left in between. The CDR3 has 15 residues. CDR1 is LGHDT, CDR2 YNNKEL, per germline (reference sequence). This CDR3 is CASSQDISRSYEQYF. As DNA, the CDR3 is TGTGCCAGCAGCCAAGATATCTCCAGGTCCTACGAGCAGTACTTC.

A few counts support this clone. The chain carries TRBV2 and TRBJ2-7, with 10 nucleotides matching TRBD1. Germline CDR1 and CDR2: SNHLY and FYNNEI. V lost 6 bases, J lost 3 bases, and 8 bases stayed unmatched. There are 15 residues in the CDR3. CDR3 sequence reads: CASRESGQGSYEQYF. The CDR3 DNA reads as TGTGCCAGCAGGGAATCGGGACAGGGGAGCTACGAGCAGTACTTC.

The rearrangement joins TRBV12-3 or TRBV12-4 to TRBJ2-2; D is ambiguous. V was pared by 8 bases and J by 6 bases, with 13 bases between. The CDR3 contains 13 residues. For the CDR3, the DNA is TGTGCCAGCGGTCAGGTCGGCCCCGGGGAGCTGTTTTTT. Protein: CASGQVGPGELFF.

This rearrangement joins TRBV7-6 to TRBJ2-7; 7 bases align to TRBD1. Per the germline V gene, CDR1 is SGHVS and CDR2 is FNYEAQ. V trimming: 1 base; J trimming: 4 bases; junction bases outside the gene matches: 10. There are 16 residues in the CDR3. The CDR3: CASSLDPVTGSYEQYF. Here the CDR3 DNA reads TGTGCCAGCAGCTTAGACCCCGTGACAGGGAGTTACGAGCAGTACTTC.

The genes are TRBV4-3 and TRBJ2-3; D may be TRBD1 (5 bases). The CDR3 totals 14 residues. CDR1 and CDR2 from the germline V gene are LGHNA and YSLEER. Trimming left V 3 bases short and J 5 bases short, with 12 bases between. This CDR3 reads CASSHPRQGDTQYF. The CDR3 coding sequence is TGCGCCAGCAGCCACCCACGGCAGGGAGATACGCAGTATTTT.

J is TRBJ1-5 and V is TRBV19; D perhaps matches TRBD1 (5 bases). CDR3 length equals 14 residues. Germline values: CDR1 LNHDA, CDR2 SQIVND (reference sequence). V lost 3 bases, J lost 6 bases, and 12 bases lay in between. CDR3 DNA sequence: TGTGCCAGTAGTATCAGGGACTTGGGTCAGCCCCAGCATTTT. Encoded protein: CASSIRDLGQPQHF.

The chain carries TRBV7-2 and TRBJ2-7; weak D call: TRBD2 (5 bases). V shed 4 bases and J shed 3 bases, with 13 bases lying between them. The CDR3 sequence is 14 residues long. The germline CDR1 and CDR2 sequences are SGHTA and FQGNSA. CDR3 nucleotide sequence: TGTGCCAGCAGCTCAAGAGTAGGACTCTACGAGCAGTACTTC. Encoded protein: CASSSRVGLYEQYF.

This clone showed up just once. The chain is built from TRBV4-1 and TRBJ1-6, with TRBD1 identical over 11 bases. This CDR3 contains 18 residues. Germline CDR1 MGHRA, CDR2 YSYEKL. The V gene end was trimmed by 4 bases and the J gene end by 6 bases; junction bases not matched to a gene: 11. In nucleotides, the CDR3 is TGCGCCAGCAGCCCGTCGGCTGGGACAGGGGGATTTAATTCACCCCTCCACTTT. This gives the protein CASSPSAGTGGFNSPLHF.